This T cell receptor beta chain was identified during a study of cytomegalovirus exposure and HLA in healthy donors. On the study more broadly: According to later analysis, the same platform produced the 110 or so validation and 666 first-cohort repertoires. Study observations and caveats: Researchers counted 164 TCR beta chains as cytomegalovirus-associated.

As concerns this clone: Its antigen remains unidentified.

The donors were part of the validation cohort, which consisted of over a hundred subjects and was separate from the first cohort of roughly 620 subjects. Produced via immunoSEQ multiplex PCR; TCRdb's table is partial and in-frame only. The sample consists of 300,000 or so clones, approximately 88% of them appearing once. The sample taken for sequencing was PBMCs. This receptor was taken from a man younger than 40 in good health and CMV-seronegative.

The CDR3 here is CASSLGSTGSSGNTIYF. The CDR3 coding sequence is TGTGCCAGCAGCTTGGGATCGACAGGCAGCTCTGGAAACACCATATATTTT. V gene TRBV5-4 combines with J gene TRBJ1-3, with D perhaps TRBD1 (6 bases). The CDR3 consists of 17 residues. The germline CDR1 and CDR2 sequences are SGHNT and YYREEE (reference sequence). Trimming removed 0 bases at V and 0 bases at J, with 13 bases between.